Detailed here is one T cell receptor beta chain. Its target is unknown. The CDR3 has 15 amino acids. V lost 3 bases to trimming and J lost 4 bases, with 15 bases between them. Germline V gene sequence: CDR1 SSHAT, CDR2 FNYEAQ (reference sequence). PCR involved 60 Vbeta and 13 Jbeta primers. Produced via immunoSEQ multiplex PCR; TCRdb's table is partial and in-frame only. In the table there are around 180,000 clones, 75% to 85% of which are singletons. These data are taken from a study of cytomegalovirus exposure and HLA in healthy donors. Whole-study findings and limits: Sequencing probably produced one cluster of sequence variants that were highly shared. Relative to equally common others, HLA-associated TCR beta chains showed greater clonal expansion in a later analysis.

The TCR comes from a girl under 10 years old in good health and CMV-seropositive. The genes are TRBV7-7 and TRBJ1-2; possibly TRBD1 for D (6 bases). Input material: PBMCs. The CDR3 DNA reads as TGTGCCAGCAGCTTCAGCAGGGGTGCTACCTATGGCTACACCTTC. Protein sequence: CASSFSRGATYGYTF.